The rows below give T cell receptor beta chains drawn from one sample of a study of T cell responses to AZD1222 COVID-19 vaccine. Assay used: immunoSEQ multiplex PCR; TCRdb lists only in-frame clones, some missing. The sample holds about 56,000 clones, approximately 83% seen once. Sequencing used peripheral blood, obtained on day 0 of AZD1222 vaccination. The receptors come from an adult in good health. CDR3s include the opening cysteine and the closing phenylalanine or tryptophan.

J gene,V gene,CDR3 protein
TRBJ2-2,TRBV9,CASSALTGGGIDGELFF
TRBJ1-1,TRBV4-1,CASSQDRQRLSFF
TRBJ2-7,TRBV27,CASRQGQGFSEQYF
TRBJ2-3,TRBV9,CASSVVGQGYTDTQYF
TRBJ1-1,TRBV5-6,CASSWGVEAFF
TRBJ2-7,TRBV7-9,CASSHGPSYEQYF
TRBJ2-5,TRBV4-1,CASSPTTSGGQETQYF
TRBJ2-1,TRBV9,CASSVVTGTSGGDEQFF
TRBJ2-5,TRBV7-9,CASSLAPSSGGQWTQYF
TRBJ1-6,TRBV6-5,CASSYSRSGNNSPLHF
TRBJ2-5,TRBV2,CASSRDSQETQYF
TRBJ1-2,TRBV18,CASSSKPGHYGYTF
TRBJ2-5,TRBV15,CATSRGEGPAQYF
TRBJ1-4,TRBV28,CASSLLQGPNEKLFF
TRBJ2-7,TRBV7-8,CASSLRLSYEQYF
TRBJ2-1,TRBV5-6,CASSSGTGGNEQFF
TRBJ1-5,TRBV10-3,CAISDRDQPQHF
TRBJ2-1,TRBV11-3,CASSLEASNQGNNEQFF
TRBJ2-3,TRBV7-8,CASSLGSLGDTQYF
TRBJ2-7,TRBV28,CASAPPIRGIGGRQYF
TRBJ2-4,TRBV10-1,CASSVTLGIQYF
TRBJ1-2,TRBV6-1,CASSEGFAYGYTF
TRBJ2-1,TRBV21-1,CASSAGHIYNEQFF
TRBJ1-5,TRBV5-4,CASSLDSNQPQHF
TRBJ2-5,TRBV5-1,CASSTGPKGGEETQYF
TRBJ1-2,TRBV5-4,CASSLGQGGGYGYTF